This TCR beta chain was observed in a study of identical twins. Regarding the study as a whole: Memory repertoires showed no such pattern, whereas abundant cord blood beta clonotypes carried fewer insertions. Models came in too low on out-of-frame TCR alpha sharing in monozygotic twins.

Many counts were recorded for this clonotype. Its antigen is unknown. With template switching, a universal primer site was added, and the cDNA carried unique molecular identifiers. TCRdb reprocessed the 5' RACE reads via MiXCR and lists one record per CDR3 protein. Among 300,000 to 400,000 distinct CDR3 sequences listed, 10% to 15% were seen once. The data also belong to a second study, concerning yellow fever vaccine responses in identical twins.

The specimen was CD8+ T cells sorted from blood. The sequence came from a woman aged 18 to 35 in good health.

CDR3 DNA sequence: TGTGCCAGCAGCACAGGTGACACTGAAGCTTTCTTT. It translates to CASSTGDTEAFF. The gene calls are TRBV12-3 or TRBV12-4 and TRBJ1-1; TRBD1 might be the D (5 bases). The CDR3 has 12 residues. Trimming cost V 6 bases and J 3 bases, with 8 bases left between them.